This T cell receptor beta chain is from a study of Graves' ophthalmopathy and Graves' hyperthyroidism. With a duration under 3 months, ophthalmopathy in the donors showed moderate-to-severe activity, CAS ≥3 and NOSPECS ≥4. Fresh peripheral blood (10 ml) yielded the PBMCs. Germline values: CDR1 MNHEY, CDR2 SVGEGT. The CDR3 runs 14 residues. V lost 4 bases to trimming and J lost 2 bases; unmatched junction nucleotides: 4. This clonotype appeared many times. TCR beta CDR3 amplification used RNA transcripts. HTBI primers primed a first-round RT-PCR, and a second-round multiplex PCR followed. MiXCR, applied by TCRdb to the multiplex PCR reads, yields one record per CDR3 protein. In the table there are under 350,000 distinct CDR3 sequences, roughly a sixth of which are singletons.

The sequencing input was peripheral blood. The chain couples TRBV6-2 or TRBV6-3 to TRBJ2-7; 8 nucleotides align to TRBD2. The receptor was isolated from an adult man with Graves' ophthalmopathy. This CDR3 reads CASSSPGGTYEQYF. The CDR3 DNA is TGTGCCAGCAGTTCTCCGGGGGGGACCTACGAGCAGTACTTC.